What follows describes a single T cell receptor (beta chain). Its antigen is not identified. This sample is part of a study of cytomegalovirus exposure and HLA in healthy donors. Study information: There were tens of millions of unique TCRs (from HLA-typed donors) in an early data release.

PCR primers comprised 60 Vbeta and 13 Jbeta primers. Some clones are missing from TCRdb's copy, which holds only in-frame ones; the method was immunoSEQ multiplex PCR. In all, the sample yields around 48,000 clones. Whole-study findings and limits: Per a later analysis, 15,000 to 20,000 TCR beta sequences showed association with HLA alleles at 0.05 false discovery rate. Clonal expansion was found to be greater in HLA-associated TCR beta chains than in equally common others in a later analysis. Roughly uniform sequencing depth across donors was assumed, possibly incorrectly.

CDR1 and CDR2 from the germline V gene are SGHDN and FVKESK. V was clipped by 6 bases and J by 7 bases, with 18 bases between them. The CDR3 has 14 residues. V gene TRBV14 combines with J gene TRBJ1-1; perhaps TRBD1 as D (6 bases). The receptor was isolated from a female donor in good health and CMV-seronegative. Source material: PBMCs. The CDR3 DNA reads TGTGCCAGCAGTCGGACAGAGCTGCCTTGTGAAGCTTTCTTT. Its protein is CASSRTELPCEAFF.